This T cell receptor (beta chain) appears in the sequencing data of a study of T cells after yellow fever vaccination. Study information: Fractions containing few cells were prepared with SMART-Seq v4 Ultra Low Input.

V lost 0 bases to trimming and J lost 0 bases, with 15 bases between them. CDR1 SGHRS and CDR2 YFSETQ come from the germline V gene. The CDR3 runs 17 residues. This clonotype was picked up a small number of times. The antigen remains unidentified. TCRdb independently ran MiXCR on the 5' RACE reads; one entry per CDR3 protein. The profile shows 250,000 to 400,000 distinct CDR3 sequences, over 4% of them singletons. Study results and limitations: A small proportion of clonotypes was detected in both the CD4 and CD8 compartments. Subsequent booster samples again held most clones from primary vaccination (96% CD4, roughly 88% CD8). The study found a weaker secondary response that peaked faster, day 5 versus 15.

This receptor was taken from a man younger than 35 who received the YFV17D yellow fever vaccine. This chain joins TRBV5-1 and TRBJ1-1; D ambiguous. The specimen comprised PBMCs, sampled 5 days after the yellow fever booster vaccination. This CDR3 reads CASSLAGFLSMNTEAFF. The CDR3 DNA reads as TGCGCCAGCAGCTTGGCGGGGTTTTTGAGTATGAACACTGAAGCTTTCTTT.